What follows is one T cell receptor (beta chain) and its context. RNA amounts of roughly 0.45 to 1 ug underwent reverse transcription with random hexamers. Amplification of TCR beta CDR3 spanned 54 Vbeta and 13 Jbeta via immunoSEQ multiplex PCR. TCRdb analysed the immunoSEQ multiplex PCR reads with MiXCR anew, one entry per CDR3 protein. The sample holds roughly 200,000 distinct CDR3 sequences, approximately 94% seen once. The source of the sample is a study of CD8 T cells in Susac syndrome. The CDR3 spans 18 residues. Germline values: CDR1 GTSNPN, CDR2 SVGIG (reference sequence). Trimming pared 3 bases from V and 0 bases from J, leaving 18 bases between.

This chain uses TRBV30 with TRBJ1-6, with D maybe TRBD1 (6 bases). Sequenced material: CD4+ T cells from PBMCs. The TCR sequence derives from a human donor with multiple sclerosis. Here the CDR3 reads CAWRFRQVLGSYNSPLHF. As DNA, the CDR3 is TGTGCCTGGAGATTCCGACAGGTGTTGGGCTCCTATAATTCACCCCTCCACTTT.